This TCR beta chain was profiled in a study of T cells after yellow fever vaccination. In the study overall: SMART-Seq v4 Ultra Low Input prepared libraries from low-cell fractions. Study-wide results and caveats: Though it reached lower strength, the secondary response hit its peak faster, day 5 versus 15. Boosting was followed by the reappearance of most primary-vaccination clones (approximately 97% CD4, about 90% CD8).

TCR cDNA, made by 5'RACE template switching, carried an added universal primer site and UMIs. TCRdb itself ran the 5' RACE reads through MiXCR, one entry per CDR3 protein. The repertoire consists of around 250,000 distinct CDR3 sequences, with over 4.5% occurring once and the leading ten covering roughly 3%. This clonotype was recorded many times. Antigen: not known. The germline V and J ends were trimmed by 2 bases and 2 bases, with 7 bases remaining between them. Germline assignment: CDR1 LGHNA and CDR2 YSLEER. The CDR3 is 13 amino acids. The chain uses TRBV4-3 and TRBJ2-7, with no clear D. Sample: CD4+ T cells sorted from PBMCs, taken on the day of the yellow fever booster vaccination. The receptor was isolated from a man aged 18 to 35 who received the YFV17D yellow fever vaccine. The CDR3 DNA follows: TGCGCCAGCAGCCAATTAGGGACCTACGAGCAGTACGTC. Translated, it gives CASSQLGTYEQYV.